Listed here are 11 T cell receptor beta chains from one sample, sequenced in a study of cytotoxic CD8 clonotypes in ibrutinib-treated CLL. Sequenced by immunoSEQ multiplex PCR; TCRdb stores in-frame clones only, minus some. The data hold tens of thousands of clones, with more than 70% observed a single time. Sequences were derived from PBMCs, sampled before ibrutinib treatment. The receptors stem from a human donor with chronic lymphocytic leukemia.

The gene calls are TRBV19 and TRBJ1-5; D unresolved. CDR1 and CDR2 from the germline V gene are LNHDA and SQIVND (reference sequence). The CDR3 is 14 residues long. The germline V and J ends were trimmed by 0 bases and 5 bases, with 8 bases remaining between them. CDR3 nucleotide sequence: TGTGCCAGTAGTATAGAGAACCGATATCAGCCCCAGCATTTT. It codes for CASSIENRYQPQHF. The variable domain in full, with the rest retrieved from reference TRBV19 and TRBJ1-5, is DGGITQSPKYLFRKEGQNVTLSCEQNLNHDAMYWYRQDPGQGLRLIYYSQIVNDFQKGDIAEGYSVSREKKESFPLTVTSAQKNPTAFYLCASSIENRYQPQHFGDGTRLSIL.

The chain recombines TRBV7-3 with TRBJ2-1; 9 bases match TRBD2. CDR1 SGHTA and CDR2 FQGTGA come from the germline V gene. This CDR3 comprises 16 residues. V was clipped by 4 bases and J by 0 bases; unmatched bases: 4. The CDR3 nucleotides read TGTGCCAGCAGCTCAGCTAGCGGGGACTCCTACAATGAGCAGTTCTTC. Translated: CASSSASGDSYNEQFF.

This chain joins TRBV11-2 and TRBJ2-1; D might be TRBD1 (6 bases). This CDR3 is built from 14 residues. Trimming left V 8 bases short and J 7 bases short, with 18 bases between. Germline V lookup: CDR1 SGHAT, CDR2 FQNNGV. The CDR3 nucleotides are TGTGCCAGCTTAAAAGCAGGGGCCATAAATGAGCAGTTCTTC. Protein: CASLKAGAINEQFF.

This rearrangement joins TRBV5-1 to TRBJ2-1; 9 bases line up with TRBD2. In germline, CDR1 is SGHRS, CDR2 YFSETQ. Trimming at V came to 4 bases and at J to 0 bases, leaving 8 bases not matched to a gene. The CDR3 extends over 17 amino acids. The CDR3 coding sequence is TGCGCCAGCAGCAGACCAGTTAGCGGGAGCTCCTACAATGAGCAGTTCTTC. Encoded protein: CASSRPVSGSSYNEQFF.

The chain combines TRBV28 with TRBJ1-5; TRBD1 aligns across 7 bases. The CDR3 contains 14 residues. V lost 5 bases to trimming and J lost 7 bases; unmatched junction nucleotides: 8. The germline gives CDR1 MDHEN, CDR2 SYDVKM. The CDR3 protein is CASSPQGGGQPQHF. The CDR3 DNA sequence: TGTGCCAGCAGTCCCCAGGGGGGGGGCCAGCCCCAGCATTTT.

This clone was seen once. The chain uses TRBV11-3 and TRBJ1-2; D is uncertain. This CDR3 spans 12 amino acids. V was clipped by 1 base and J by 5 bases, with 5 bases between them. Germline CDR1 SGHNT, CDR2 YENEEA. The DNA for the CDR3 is TGTGCCAGCAGCTTAGGAGTTTATGGCTACACCTTC. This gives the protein CASSLGVYGYTF.

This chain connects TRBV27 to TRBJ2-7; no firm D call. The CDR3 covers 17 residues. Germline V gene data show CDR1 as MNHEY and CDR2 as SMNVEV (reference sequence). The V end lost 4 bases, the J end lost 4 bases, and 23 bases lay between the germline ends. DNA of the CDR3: TGTGCCAGCAGTTCCCGAGTTTACCTTTGGGATCATTACGAGCAGTACTTC. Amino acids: CASSSRVYLWDHYEQYF.

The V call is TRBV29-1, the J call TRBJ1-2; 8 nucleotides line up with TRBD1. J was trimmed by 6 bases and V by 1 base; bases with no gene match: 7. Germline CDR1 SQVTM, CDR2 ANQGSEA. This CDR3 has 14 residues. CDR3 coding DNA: TGCAGCGTTGAAGCAAACAGGGGGAGCCATGGCTACACCTTC. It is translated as CSVEANRGSHGYTF. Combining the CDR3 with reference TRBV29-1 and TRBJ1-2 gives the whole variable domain SAVISQKPSRDICQRGTSLTIQCQVDSQVTMMFWYRQQPGQSLTLIATANQGSEATYESGFVIDKFPISRPNLTFSTLTVSNMSPEDSSIYLCSVEANRGSHGYTFGSGTRLTVV.

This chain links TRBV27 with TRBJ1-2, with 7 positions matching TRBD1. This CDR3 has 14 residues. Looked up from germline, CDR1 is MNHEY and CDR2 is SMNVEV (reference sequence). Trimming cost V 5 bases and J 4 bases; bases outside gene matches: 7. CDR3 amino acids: CASSRPGTAYGYTF. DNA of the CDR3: TGTGCCAGCAGTCGACCCGGGACAGCCTATGGCTACACCTTC.

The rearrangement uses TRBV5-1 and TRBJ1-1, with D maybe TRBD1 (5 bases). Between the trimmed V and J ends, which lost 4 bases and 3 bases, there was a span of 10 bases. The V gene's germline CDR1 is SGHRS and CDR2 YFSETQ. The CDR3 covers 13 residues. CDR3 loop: CASSPPGDTEAFF. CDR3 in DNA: TGCGCCAGCAGCCCCCCGGGGGACACTGAAGCTTTCTTT.

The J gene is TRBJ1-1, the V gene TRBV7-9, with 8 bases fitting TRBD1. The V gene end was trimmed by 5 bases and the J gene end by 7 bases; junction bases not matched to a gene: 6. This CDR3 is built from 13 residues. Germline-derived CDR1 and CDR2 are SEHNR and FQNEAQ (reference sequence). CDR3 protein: CASSNQGADEAFF. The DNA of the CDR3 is TGTGCCAGCAGCAATCAGGGGGCAGATGAAGCTTTCTTT.